The 18 T cell receptor beta chains below were found in one sample sequenced in a study of CD8 T cells in ankylosing spondylitis. Study conclusions and caveats: Characteristic of ankylosing spondylitis blood, it appeared, was a TCR beta motif comprising fewer than 10 highly homologous variants.

For these TCRs, the target antigens are not known. TCRdb reprocessed the 5' RACE reads via MiXCR and lists one record per CDR3 protein. The sample holds 700,000 or so distinct CDR3 sequences, roughly 19% seen once. Material for sequencing was blood, either unsorted or a sorted T cell fraction (not recorded which). The source of these receptors is a male donor with ankylosing spondylitis.

This clonotype was seen a few times. The V call is TRBV27, the J call TRBJ2-5; D call uncertain. The germline gives CDR1 MNHEY, CDR2 SMNVEV (reference sequence). The CDR3 extends over 16 amino acids. The ends were cut back, 2 bases at V and 0 bases at J, with 13 bases in the middle. The CDR3 sequence is CASSLGAHLYQETQYF. CDR3 bases: TGTGCCAGCAGTTTAGGTGCACACCTGTACCAAGAGACCCAGTACTTC.

The chain employs TRBV12-3 or TRBV12-4 and TRBJ2-3; D may match TRBD1 or TRBD2 (6 bases each). Deletions cut 5 bases from V and 5 bases from J, with 14 bases between. The CDR3 extends over 14 amino acids. CDR3 in amino acids: CASSIPGAIDTQYF. The CDR3 DNA reads TGTGCCAGCAGTATCCCGGGGGCTATAGATACGCAGTATTTT.

This chain connects TRBV20-1 to TRBJ2-2; D unresolved. The CDR3 has 15 amino acids. Germline V gives CDR1 DFQATT, CDR2 SNEGSKA (reference sequence). V gave up 3 bases and J gave up 0 bases, with 11 bases separating them. The CDR3 loop is CSASLAHANTGELFF. CDR3 bases: TGCAGTGCTAGCTTGGCACACGCGAACACCGGGGAGCTGTTTTTT.

The rearrangement uses TRBV10-3 and TRBJ1-2, with TRBD1 as a possible D gene (5 bases). The V end lost 6 bases, the J end lost 2 bases, and 10 bases lay between the germline ends. Germline loops: CDR1 ENHRY, CDR2 SYGVKD. The CDR3 consists of 13 residues. CDR3 region: CAISGTPNYGYTF. DNA for the CDR3: TGTGCCATCAGCGGGACGCCCAACTATGGCTACACCTTC.

V and J are TRBV4-3 and TRBJ2-1; 9 bases fit TRBD2. Trimming at V came to 8 bases and at J to 10 bases, leaving 9 bases not matched to a gene. Germline V CDR1 and CDR2: LGHNA, YSLEER. This CDR3 has 13 amino acids. CDR3 in amino acids: CASGLATGREQFF. CDR3 in DNA: TGCGCCAGCGGACTAGCGACCGGTCGGGAGCAGTTCTTC.

The chain combines TRBV10-3 with TRBJ2-7; no clear D. The V gene lost 0 bases and the J gene lost 2 bases, with 5 bases spanning the gap. The CDR3 extends over 13 amino acids. Looked up from germline, CDR1 is ENHRY and CDR2 is SYGVKD. CDR3 bases: TGTGCCATCAGTGAGTCCGCACCCTACGAGCAGTACTTC. It encodes CAISESAPYEQYF.

The chain recombines TRBV20-1 with TRBJ1-1; D uncertain. V lost 1 base, J lost 3 bases, and 15 bases lay in between. CDR3 length: 15 residues. Germline-derived CDR1 and CDR2 are DFQATT and SNEGSKA (reference sequence). The CDR3 DNA reads as TGCAGTGCTAGAGTTTACAGAAGTGCCTACACTGAAGCTTTCTTT. It specifies CSARVYRSAYTEAFF.

This clonotype has a handful of counts. The chain recombines TRBV5-1 with TRBJ2-7; D not resolved. V was cut by 0 bases and J by 2 bases, with 12 bases left in between. The CDR3 runs to 15 residues. Germline V gene sequence: CDR1 SGHRS, CDR2 YFSETQ. The CDR3, as DNA: TGCGCCAGCAGCTTGGCTTCCCAACCAACCTACGAGCAGTACTTC. Translation gives CASSLASQPTYEQYF.

This clonotype was found a few times. The CDR3 is CASSSRRGANNEQFF. The CDR3 nucleotides read TGTGCCAGCAGCTCTCGCCGGGGGGCTAACAATGAGCAGTTCTTC. The rearrangement joins TRBV14 to TRBJ2-1, with a possible D match to TRBD2 (7 bases). This CDR3 is built from 15 residues. Trimming removed 5 bases from V and 5 bases from J, with 16 bases in between. Germline CDR1 reads SGHDN; CDR2 reads FVKESK. The full variable domain, rest sourced from reference TRBV14 and TRBJ2-1, is EAGVTQFPSHSVIEKGQTVTLRCDPISGHDNLYWYRRVMGKEIKFLLHFVKESKQDESGMPNNRFLAERTGGTYSTLKVQPAELEDSGVYFCASSSRRGANNEQFFGPGTRLTVL.

The V and J genes are TRBV20-1 and TRBJ2-1; 7 nucleotides line up with TRBD2. The CDR3 covers 17 residues. J gave up 4 bases and V 6 bases, and 18 bases lay outside the gene matches. Germline loops: CDR1 DFQATT, CDR2 SNEGSKA (reference sequence). CDR3 protein: CSARPSGRTNPYNEQFF. CDR3 sequence (DNA): TGCAGTGCAAGACCTAGCGGCAGGACCAACCCTTACAATGAGCAGTTCTTC.

J is TRBJ1-1 and V is TRBV12-3 or TRBV12-4; a weak D match, TRBD1 (5 bases). The CDR3 is 16 amino acids. V shed 5 bases and J shed 2 bases, with 18 bases lying between them. CDR3 nucleotide sequence: TGTGCCAGCAGTCCAAGGGGTCAGCAGGCAAACACTGAAGCTTTCTTT. It is translated as CASSPRGQQANTEAFF.

This clonotype was picked up many times. J is TRBJ2-6 and V is TRBV29-1; D not certain. Germline CDR1 is SQVTM and CDR2 is ANQGSEA. The CDR3 totals 13 residues. V was cut by 3 bases and J by 0 bases, with 3 bases left in between. For the CDR3, the DNA is TGCAGCGTTGAGGGCTCTGGGGCCAACGTCCTGACTTTC. Residues: CSVEGSGANVLTF.

The rearrangement uses TRBV4-3 and TRBJ1-5; possibly TRBD1 for D (5 bases). CDR1 LGHNA and CDR2 YSLEER come from the germline V gene. This CDR3 region has 16 residues. The V and J ends lost 0 bases and 2 bases respectively, with 11 bases between them. CDR3 sequence (DNA): TGCGCCAGCAGCCAAGAAATAGGGGAGGGCAATCAGCCCCAGCATTTT. Its translation: CASSQEIGEGNQPQHF.

V is TRBV4-2 and J is TRBJ1-4, with 7 positions matching TRBD1. CDR1 is LGHNA and CDR2 is YNFKEQ in the germline V gene. J was trimmed by 4 bases and V by 1 base; bases with no gene match: 6. CDR3 length: 16 amino acids. In DNA, the CDR3 is TGTGCCAGCAGCCAAGGCAAAGGGGGCCTTAATGAAAAACTGTTTTTT. It translates to CASSQGKGGLNEKLFF.

The genes are TRBV7-9 and TRBJ2-3, with D possibly matching TRBD1 (5 bases). The germline CDR1 and CDR2 sequences are SEHNR and FQNEAQ (reference sequence). This CDR3 comprises 13 residues. Between the trimmed V and J ends, which lost 3 bases and 3 bases, there was a span of 7 bases. This CDR3 reads CASSFRQTDTQYF. The CDR3 DNA is TGTGCCAGCAGCTTTCGACAGACAGATACGCAGTATTTT.

This clonotype was seen more than once but under ten times. The chain is built from TRBV18 and TRBJ1-2, with 8 positions matching TRBD1. V was clipped by 0 bases and J by 7 bases; unmatched bases: 1. Germline V gene sequence: CDR1 KGHSH, CDR2 LQKENI. CDR3 length equals 13 residues. CDR3 in DNA: TGTGCCAGCTCACCACCGACAGGGGCTGGCTACACCTTC. This gives the protein CASSPPTGAGYTF.

This clonotype was seen a handful of times. The chain has TRBV20-1 and TRBJ1-6; D is perhaps TRBD1 (5 bases). Germline values: CDR1 DFQATT, CDR2 SNEGSKA (reference sequence). The V and J ends lost 5 bases and 2 bases respectively, with 19 bases between them. CDR3 length: 17 amino acids. CDR3 residues: CSAPREEAGPYNSPLHF. The CDR3 coding sequence is TGCAGTGCTCCCCGAGAGGAGGCAGGGCCCTATAATTCACCCCTCCACTTT.

The chain couples TRBV9 to TRBJ2-1; D is undetermined. Deletions cut 1 base from V and 3 bases from J, with 8 bases between. Germline lookup yields CDR1 SGDLS and CDR2 YYNGEE. The CDR3 consists of 14 residues. CDR3 region: CASSVNPDYNEQFF. The CDR3 DNA reads as TGTGCCAGCAGCGTAAACCCAGACTACAATGAGCAGTTCTTC.